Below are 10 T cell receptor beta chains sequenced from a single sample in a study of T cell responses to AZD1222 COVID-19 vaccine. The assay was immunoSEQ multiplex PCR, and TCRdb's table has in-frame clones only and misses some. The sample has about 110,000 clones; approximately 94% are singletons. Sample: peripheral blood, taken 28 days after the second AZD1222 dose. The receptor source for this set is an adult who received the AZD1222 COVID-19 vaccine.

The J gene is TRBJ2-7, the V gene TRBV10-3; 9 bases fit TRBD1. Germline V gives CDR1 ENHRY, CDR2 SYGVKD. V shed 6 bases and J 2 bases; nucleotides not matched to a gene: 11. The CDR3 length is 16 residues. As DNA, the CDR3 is TGTGCCATCAGCCAGAATAGGGACAGGGCACCCTACGAGCAGTACTTC. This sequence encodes CAISQNRDRAPYEQYF.

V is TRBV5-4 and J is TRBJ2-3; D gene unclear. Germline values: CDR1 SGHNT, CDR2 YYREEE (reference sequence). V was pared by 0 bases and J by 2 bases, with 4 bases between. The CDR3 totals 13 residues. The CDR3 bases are TGTGCCAGCAGCTTGGGGCTCACAGATACGCAGTATTTT. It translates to CASSLGLTDTQYF. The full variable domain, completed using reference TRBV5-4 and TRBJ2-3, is ETGVTQSPTHLIKTRGQQVTLRCSSQSGHNTVSWYQQALGQGPQFIFQYYREEENGRGNFPPRFSGLQFPNYSSELNVNALELDDSALYLCASSLGLTDTQYFGPGTRLTVL.

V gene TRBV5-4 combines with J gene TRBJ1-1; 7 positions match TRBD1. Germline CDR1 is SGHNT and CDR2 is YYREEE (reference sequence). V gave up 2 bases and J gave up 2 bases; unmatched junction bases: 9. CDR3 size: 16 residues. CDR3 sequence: CASSLKGGVINTEAFF. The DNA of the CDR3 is TGTGCCAGCAGCTTAAAAGGGGGCGTTATTAACACTGAAGCTTTCTTT.

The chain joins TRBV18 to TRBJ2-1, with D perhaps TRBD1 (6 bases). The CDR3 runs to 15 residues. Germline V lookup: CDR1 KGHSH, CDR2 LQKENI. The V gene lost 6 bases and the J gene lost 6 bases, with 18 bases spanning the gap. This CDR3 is CASSPRDTDLNEQFF. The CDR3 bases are TGTGCCAGCTCCCCCCGGGACACGGACCTCAATGAGCAGTTCTTC. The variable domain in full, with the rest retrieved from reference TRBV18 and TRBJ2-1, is NAGVMQNPRHLVRRRGQEARLRCSPMKGHSHVYWYRQLPEEGLKFMVYLQKENIIDESGMPKERFSAEFPKEGPSILRIQQVVRGDSAAYFCASSPRDTDLNEQFFGPGTRLTVL.

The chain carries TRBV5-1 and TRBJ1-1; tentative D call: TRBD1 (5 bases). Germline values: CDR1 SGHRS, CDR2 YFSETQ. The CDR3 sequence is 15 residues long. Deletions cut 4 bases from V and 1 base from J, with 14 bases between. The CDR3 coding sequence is TGCGCCAGCAGCCCGGATGGGACGAGGAACACTGAAGCTTTCTTT. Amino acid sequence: CASSPDGTRNTEAFF.

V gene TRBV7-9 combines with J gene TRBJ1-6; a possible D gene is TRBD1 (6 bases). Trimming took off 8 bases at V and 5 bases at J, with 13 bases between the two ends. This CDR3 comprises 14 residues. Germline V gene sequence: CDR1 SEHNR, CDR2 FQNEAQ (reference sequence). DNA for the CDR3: TGTGCCAGCGGGGACTCAGGGGATAATTCACCCCTCCACTTT. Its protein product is CASGDSGDNSPLHF.

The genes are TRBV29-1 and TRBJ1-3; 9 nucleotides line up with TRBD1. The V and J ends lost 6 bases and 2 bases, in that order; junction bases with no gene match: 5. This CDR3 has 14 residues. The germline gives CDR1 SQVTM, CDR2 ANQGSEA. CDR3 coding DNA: TGCAGCGTGATCCGGGACAGGGCTGGAAACACCATATATTTT. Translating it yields CSVIRDRAGNTIYF. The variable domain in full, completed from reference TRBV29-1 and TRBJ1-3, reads SAVISQKPSRDICQRGTSLTIQCQVDSQVTMMFWYRQQPGQSLTLIATANQGSEATYESGFVIDKFPISRPNLTFSTLTVSNMSPEDSSIYLCSVIRDRAGNTIYFGEGSWLTVV.

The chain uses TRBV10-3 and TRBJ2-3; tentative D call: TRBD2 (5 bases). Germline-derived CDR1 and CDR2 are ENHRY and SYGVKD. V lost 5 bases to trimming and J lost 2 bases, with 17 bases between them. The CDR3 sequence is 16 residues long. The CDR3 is CAISSLRTGYTDTQYF. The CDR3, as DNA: TGTGCCATCAGTTCACTAAGGACTGGTTACACAGATACGCAGTATTTT.

The CDR3 reads CASRGGNTEAFF. CDR3 nucleotide sequence: TGTGCCAGCAGGGGGGGCAACACTGAAGCTTTCTTT. V is TRBV6-5 and J is TRBJ1-1; D perhaps matches TRBD1 (6 bases). The germline gives CDR1 MNHEY, CDR2 SVGAGI. Trimming pared 6 bases from V and 2 bases from J, leaving 7 bases between. CDR3 size: 12 residues.

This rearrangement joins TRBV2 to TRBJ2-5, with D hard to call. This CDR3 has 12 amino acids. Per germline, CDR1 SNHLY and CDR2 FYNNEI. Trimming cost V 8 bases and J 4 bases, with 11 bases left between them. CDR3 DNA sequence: TGTGCCAGCCTGGGCCCCGGAGAGACCCAGTACTTC. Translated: CASLGPGETQYF.